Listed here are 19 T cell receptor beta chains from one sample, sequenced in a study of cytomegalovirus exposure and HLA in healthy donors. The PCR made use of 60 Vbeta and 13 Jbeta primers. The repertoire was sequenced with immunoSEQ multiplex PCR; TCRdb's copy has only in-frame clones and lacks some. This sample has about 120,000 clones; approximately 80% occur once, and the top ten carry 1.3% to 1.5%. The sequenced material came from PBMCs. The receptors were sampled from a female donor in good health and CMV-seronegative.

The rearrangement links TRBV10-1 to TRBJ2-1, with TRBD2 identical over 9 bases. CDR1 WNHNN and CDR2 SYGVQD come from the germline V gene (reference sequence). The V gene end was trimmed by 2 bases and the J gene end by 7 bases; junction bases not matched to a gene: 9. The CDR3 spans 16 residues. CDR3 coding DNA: TGCGCCAGCAGTGAGGGTGTAGCGGGAGTACGAAATGAGCAGTTCTTC. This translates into CASSEGVAGVRNEQFF.

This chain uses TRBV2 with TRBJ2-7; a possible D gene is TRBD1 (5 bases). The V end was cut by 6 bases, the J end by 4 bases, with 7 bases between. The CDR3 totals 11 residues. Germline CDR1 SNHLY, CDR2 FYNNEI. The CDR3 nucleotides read TGTGCCAGCAGAAGGGGATACGAGCAGTACTTC. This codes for CASRRGYEQYF.

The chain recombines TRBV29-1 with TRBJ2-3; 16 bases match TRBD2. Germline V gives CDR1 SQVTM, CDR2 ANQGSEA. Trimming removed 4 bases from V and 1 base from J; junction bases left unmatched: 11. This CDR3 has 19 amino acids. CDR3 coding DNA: TGCAGCGTTGGCCCGGGACTAGCGGGAGGGCGAAGGGGCACAGATACGCAGTATTTT. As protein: CSVGPGLAGGRRGTDTQYF.

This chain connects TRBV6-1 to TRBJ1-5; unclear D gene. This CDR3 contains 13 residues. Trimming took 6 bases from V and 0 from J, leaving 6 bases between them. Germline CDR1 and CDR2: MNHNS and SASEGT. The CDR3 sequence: CASRTYSNQPQHF. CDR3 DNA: TGTGCCAGCAGGACATATAGCAATCAGCCCCAGCATTTT.

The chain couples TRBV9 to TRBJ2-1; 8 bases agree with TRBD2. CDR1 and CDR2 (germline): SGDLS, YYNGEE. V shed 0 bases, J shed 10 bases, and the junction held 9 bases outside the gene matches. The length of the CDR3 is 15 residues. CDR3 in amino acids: CASSVESWTSSEQFF. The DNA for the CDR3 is TGTGCCAGCAGCGTAGAATCTTGGACTAGCAGCGAGCAGTTCTTC. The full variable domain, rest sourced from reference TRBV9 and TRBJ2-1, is DSGVTQTPKHLITATGQRVTLRCSPRSGDLSVYWYQQSLDQGLQFLIQYYNGEERAKGNILERFSAQQFPDLHSELNLSSLELGDSALYFCASSVESWTSSEQFFGPGTRLTVL.

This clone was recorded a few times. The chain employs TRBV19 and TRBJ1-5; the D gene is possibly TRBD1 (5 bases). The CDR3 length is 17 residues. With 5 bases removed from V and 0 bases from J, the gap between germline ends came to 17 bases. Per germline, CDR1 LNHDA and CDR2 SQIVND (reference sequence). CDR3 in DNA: TGTGCCAGTAGTCCGCTACCCATGACAGCTAGCAATCAGCCCCAGCATTTT. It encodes CASSPLPMTASNQPQHF.

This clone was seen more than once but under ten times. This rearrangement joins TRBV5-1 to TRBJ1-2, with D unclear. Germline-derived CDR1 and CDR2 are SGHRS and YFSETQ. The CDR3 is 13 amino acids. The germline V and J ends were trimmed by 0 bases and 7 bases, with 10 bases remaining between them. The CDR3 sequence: CASSLGISGGYTF. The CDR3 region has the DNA TGCGCCAGCAGCTTGGGGATCAGCGGTGGCTACACCTTC. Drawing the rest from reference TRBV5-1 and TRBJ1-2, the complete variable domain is KAGVTQTPRYLIKTRGQQVTLSCSPISGHRSVSWYQQTPGQGLQFLFEYFSETQRNKGNFPGRFSGRQFSNSRSEMNVSTLELGDSALYLCASSLGISGGYTFGSGTRLTVV.

CDR3 nucleotide sequence: TGTGCCAGCAGCGCCTCAGGGAGGGAGACCCAGTACTTC. Residues: CASSASGRETQYF. The chain couples TRBV7-2 to TRBJ2-5; a possible D gene is TRBD2 (6 bases). CDR1 is SGHTA, CDR2 FQGNSA, per germline. The V end was cut by 5 bases, the J end by 5 bases, with 12 bases between. The CDR3 contains 13 residues. Combining the CDR3 with reference TRBV7-2 and TRBJ2-5 gives the whole variable domain GAGVSQSPSNKVTEKGKDVELRCDPISGHTALYWYRQSLGQGLEFLIYFQGNSAPDKSGLPSDRFSAERTGGSVSTLTIQRTQQEDSAVYLCASSASGRETQYFGPGTRLLVL.

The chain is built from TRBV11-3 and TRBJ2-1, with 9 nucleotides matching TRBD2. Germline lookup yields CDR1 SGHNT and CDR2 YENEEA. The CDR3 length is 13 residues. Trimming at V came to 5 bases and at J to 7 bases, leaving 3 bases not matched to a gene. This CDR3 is CASSRGRVNEQFF. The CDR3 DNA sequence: TGTGCCAGCAGCCGCGGGAGGGTAAATGAGCAGTTCTTC.

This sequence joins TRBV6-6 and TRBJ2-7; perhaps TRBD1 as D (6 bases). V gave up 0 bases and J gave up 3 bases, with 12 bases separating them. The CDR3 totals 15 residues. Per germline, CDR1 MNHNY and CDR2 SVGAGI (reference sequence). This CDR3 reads CASSYSGTTFYEQYF. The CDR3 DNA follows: TGTGCCAGCAGTTACTCCGGGACAACCTTCTACGAGCAGTACTTC.

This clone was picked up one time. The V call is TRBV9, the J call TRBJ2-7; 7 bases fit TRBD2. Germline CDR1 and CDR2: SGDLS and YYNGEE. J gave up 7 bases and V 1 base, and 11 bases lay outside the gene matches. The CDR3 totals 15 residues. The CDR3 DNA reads TGTGCCAGCAGCGTATCAGGGACTACCTCCGGGGAGCAGTACTTC. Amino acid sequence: CASSVSGTTSGEQYF.

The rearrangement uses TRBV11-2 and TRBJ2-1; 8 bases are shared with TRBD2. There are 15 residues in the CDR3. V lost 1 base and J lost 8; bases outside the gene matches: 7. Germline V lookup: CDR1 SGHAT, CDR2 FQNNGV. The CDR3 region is CASSLAGGPIHEQFF. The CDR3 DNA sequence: TGTGCCAGCAGCTTAGCGGGAGGGCCAATACATGAGCAGTTCTTC.

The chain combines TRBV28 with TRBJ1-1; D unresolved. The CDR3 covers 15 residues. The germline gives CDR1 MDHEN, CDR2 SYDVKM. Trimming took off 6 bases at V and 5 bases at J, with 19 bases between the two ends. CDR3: CASSLTPRGRTEAFF. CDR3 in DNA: TGTGCCAGCAGCCTAACACCGCGGGGTCGGACTGAAGCTTTCTTT. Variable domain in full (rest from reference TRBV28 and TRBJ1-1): DVKVTQSSRYLVKRTGEKVFLECVQDMDHENMFWYRQDPGLGLRLIYFSYDVKMKEKGDIPEGYSVSREKKERFSLILESASTNQTSMYLCASSLTPRGRTEAFFGQGTRLTVV.

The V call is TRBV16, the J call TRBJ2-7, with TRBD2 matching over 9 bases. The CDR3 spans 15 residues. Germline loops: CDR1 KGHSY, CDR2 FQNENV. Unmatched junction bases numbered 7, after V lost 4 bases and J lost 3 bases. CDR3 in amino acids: CASSPAGTSLYEQYF. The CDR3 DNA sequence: TGTGCCAGCAGCCCAGCCGGGACTAGCCTCTACGAGCAGTACTTC.

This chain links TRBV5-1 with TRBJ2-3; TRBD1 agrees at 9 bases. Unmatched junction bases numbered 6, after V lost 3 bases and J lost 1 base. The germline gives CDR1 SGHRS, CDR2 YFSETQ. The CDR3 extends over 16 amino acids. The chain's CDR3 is CASSSTGGVGTDTQYF. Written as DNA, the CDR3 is TGCGCCAGCAGCTCGACAGGGGGTGTGGGCACAGATACGCAGTATTTT.

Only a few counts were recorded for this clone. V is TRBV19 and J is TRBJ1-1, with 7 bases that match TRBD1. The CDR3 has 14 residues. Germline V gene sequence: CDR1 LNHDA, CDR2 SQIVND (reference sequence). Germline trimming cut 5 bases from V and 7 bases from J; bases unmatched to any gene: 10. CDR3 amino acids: CASSATGVFNEAFF. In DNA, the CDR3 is TGTGCCAGTAGTGCTACAGGGGTATTTAATGAAGCTTTCTTT.

CDR3 DNA: TGTGCCAGCAGCTCTCCCAGGGGGCAGAGGGAGACCCAGTACTTC. Translated, it gives CASSSPRGQRETQYF. The chain uses TRBV11-2 and TRBJ2-5, with 8 bases fitting TRBD1. Germline V gene sequence: CDR1 SGHAT, CDR2 FQNNGV. V gave up 4 bases and J gave up 5 bases; unmatched junction bases: 9. The CDR3 is 15 amino acids.

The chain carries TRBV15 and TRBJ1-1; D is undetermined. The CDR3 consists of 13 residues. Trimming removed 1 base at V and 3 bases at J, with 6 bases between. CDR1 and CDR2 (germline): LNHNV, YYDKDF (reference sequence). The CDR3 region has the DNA TGTGCCACCAGCAGAGGCACTGACACTGAAGCTTTCTTT. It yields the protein CATSRGTDTEAFF.

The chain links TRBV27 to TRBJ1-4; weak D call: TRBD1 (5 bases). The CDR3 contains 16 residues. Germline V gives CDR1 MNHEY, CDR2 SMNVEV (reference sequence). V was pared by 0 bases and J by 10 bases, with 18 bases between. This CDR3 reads CASSLSGPGGGGKLFF. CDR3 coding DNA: TGTGCCAGCAGTTTATCGGGGCCGGGAGGCGGGGGAAAACTGTTTTTT.